This paragraph covers one T cell receptor beta chain sequence. This sample stems from a study of blood T cell repertoires in COVID-19. Across the study: The samples span acute and convalescent COVID-19 from the United States, Italy and Spain. Sources were T cells, B-cell-depleted T cells, or PBMCs; the material itself was cDNA or gDNA.

How the authors handled the data: Researchers report that nucleated cell counts were estimated from reference gene primer amplification. Assay used: immunoSEQ multiplex PCR; TCRdb lists only in-frame clones, some missing. V and J calls and clone size are copied from that table; D and trimming were computed from the DNA. The sample carries 400,000 or so clones, 75% to 90% recorded once. Per germline, CDR1 SGHNT and CDR2 YYREEE (reference sequence). The CDR3 is 14 amino acids. Trimming at V came to 5 bases and at J to 4 bases, leaving 9 bases not matched to a gene. Material: peripheral blood. The chain carries TRBV5-4 and TRBJ2-7, with 7 nucleotides matching TRBD1. This TCR was recovered from a woman aged 35 to 49 with COVID-19, enrolled during active disease. The CDR3 sequence is CASSRLGDSYEQYF. Written as DNA, the CDR3 is TGTGCCAGCAGTCGGTTGGGGGACAGTTACGAGCAGTACTTC.